The sequence of this TCR beta chain was determined in a study of blood T cell repertoires in COVID-19. Some clones are missing from TCRdb's copy, which holds only in-frame ones; the method was immunoSEQ multiplex PCR. Of 120,000 to 150,000 clones in the sample, approximately 90% were seen once. Germline V gene lookup returns CDR1 KGHSH and CDR2 LQKENI. This CDR3 region has 17 residues. Trimming stripped 5 bases from V and 0 bases from J, with 14 bases between. The sequenced sample consisted of peripheral blood. The receptor comes from a human donor in a cohort sampled during active COVID-19. V usage is TRBV18 and J usage is TRBJ2-6; D is possibly TRBD2 (5 bases). The chain's CDR3 is CASSRLGESSGANVLTF. In DNA, the CDR3 is TGTGCCAGCTCAAGACTTGGGGAGTCCTCTGGGGCCAACGTCCTGACTTTC.